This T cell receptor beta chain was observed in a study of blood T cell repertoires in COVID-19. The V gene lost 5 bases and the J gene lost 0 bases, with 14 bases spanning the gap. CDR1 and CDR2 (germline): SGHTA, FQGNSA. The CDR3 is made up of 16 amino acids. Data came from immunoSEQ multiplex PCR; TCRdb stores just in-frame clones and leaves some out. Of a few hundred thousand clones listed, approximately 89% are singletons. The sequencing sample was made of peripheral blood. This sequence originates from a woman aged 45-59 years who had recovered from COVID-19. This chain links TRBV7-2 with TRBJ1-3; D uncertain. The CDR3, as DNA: TGTGCCAGCAGCCCGCGCCAAGAAAACTCTGGAAACACCATATATTTT. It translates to CASSPRQENSGNTIYF.